A selection of T cell receptor beta chains follows, all from one sample in a study of regulatory T cells. Assay used: immunoSEQ multiplex PCR; TCRdb lists only in-frame clones, some missing. The sample holds tens of thousands of clones; around nine tenths are singletons and the top ten take approximately 1.3%. Source material: conventional CD4+ T cells sorted from blood. The receptors here all came from a child under 18 with CD3G deficiency. CDR3s include the opening cysteine and the closing phenylalanine or tryptophan. Each record gives: J gene, D gene, V gene, clone size, CDR3 protein, CDR3 DNA. D genes are given only for firm matches. Size is stated for part of the rows, as once, few or many counts, or as a class when the clone is expanded.

j_call: TRBJ2-2; d_call: NA; v_call: TRBV7-9; clone_size: NA; cdr3_aa: CASSPRGGQGNTGELFF; cdr3_nt: TGTGCCAGCAGTCCTAGAGGAGGGCAAGGGAACACCGGGGAGCTGTTTTTT
j_call: TRBJ2-7; d_call: NA; v_call: TRBV28; clone_size: NA; cdr3_aa: CASTRGGIGYSYEQYF; cdr3_nt: TGTGCCAGCACCCGAGGCGGGATCGGTTACTCCTACGAGCAGTACTTC
j_call: TRBJ2-6; d_call: TRBD2; v_call: TRBV7-8; clone_size: NA; cdr3_aa: CASSSRGVRSGGLPGANVLTF; cdr3_nt: TGTGCCAGCAGCTCCCGAGGAGTACGAAGCGGGGGATTACCTGGGGCCAACGTCCTGACTTTC
j_call: TRBJ2-7; d_call: NA; v_call: TRBV6-1; clone_size: NA; cdr3_aa: CASSRIPGEQYF; cdr3_nt: TGTGCCAGCAGCCGGATCCCGGGAGAGCAGTACTTC
j_call: TRBJ2-2; d_call: TRBD2; v_call: TRBV19; clone_size: NA; cdr3_aa: CASSMGGTGELFF; cdr3_nt: TGTGCCAGTAGTATGGGGGGGACCGGGGAGCTGTTTTTT
j_call: TRBJ2-5; d_call: TRBD2; v_call: TRBV11-3; clone_size: NA; cdr3_aa: CASSRGLAGVRETQYF; cdr3_nt: TGTGCCAGCAGCAGGGGCCTAGCGGGAGTTCGGGAGACCCAGTACTTC
j_call: TRBJ2-1; d_call: TRBD1; v_call: TRBV6-1; clone_size: NA; cdr3_aa: CASSGRTGEQFF; cdr3_nt: TGTGCCAGCAGTGGTAGGACAGGGGAGCAGTTCTTC
j_call: TRBJ2-5; d_call: NA; v_call: TRBV7-9; clone_size: NA; cdr3_aa: CASSSSKRGETQYF; cdr3_nt: TGTGCCAGCAGCTCGTCCAAGCGCGGGGAGACCCAGTACTTC
j_call: TRBJ1-2; d_call: NA; v_call: TRBV28; clone_size: NA; cdr3_aa: CASSSYPIDGYTF; cdr3_nt: TGTGCCAGCAGTTCCTATCCGATTGATGGCTACACCTTC
j_call: TRBJ2-7; d_call: NA; v_call: TRBV11-2; clone_size: NA; cdr3_aa: CASSLGSGRAAYEQYF; cdr3_nt: TGTGCCAGCAGCTTAGGGAGCGGGCGTGCGGCCTACGAGCAGTACTTC
j_call: TRBJ2-3; d_call: NA; v_call: TRBV5-5; clone_size: NA; cdr3_aa: CASSPLASSTDTQYF; cdr3_nt: TGTGCCAGCAGCCCCCTAGCGTCTAGCACAGATACGCAGTATTTT
j_call: TRBJ2-7; d_call: NA; v_call: TRBV6-1; clone_size: NA; cdr3_aa: CASSQGTLGEQYF; cdr3_nt: TGTGCCAGCAGTCAGGGGACACTGGGGGAGCAGTACTTC
j_call: TRBJ1-1; d_call: TRBD1; v_call: TRBV28; clone_size: NA; cdr3_aa: CASRRTGPNTEAFF; cdr3_nt: TGTGCCAGCAGGCGGACAGGGCCTAACACTGAAGCTTTCTTT
j_call: TRBJ2-7; d_call: NA; v_call: TRBV7-9; clone_size: few; cdr3_aa: CASSLGAAGDNEQYF; cdr3_nt: TGTGCCAGCAGCTTAGGGGCGGCAGGGGATAACGAGCAGTACTTC
j_call: TRBJ2-4; d_call: TRBD2; v_call: TRBV15; clone_size: NA; cdr3_aa: CATSREGSGRAKNIQYF; cdr3_nt: TGTGCCACCAGCAGAGAGGGGAGCGGGAGGGCCAAAAACATTCAGTACTTC
j_call: TRBJ2-7; d_call: NA; v_call: TRBV7-2; clone_size: NA; cdr3_aa: CASSYLGGGPQYF; cdr3_nt: TGTGCCAGCAGTTACCTTGGGGGAGGCCCGCAGTACTTC
j_call: TRBJ1-5; d_call: NA; v_call: TRBV28; clone_size: NA; cdr3_aa: CATSSRRGNQPQHF; cdr3_nt: TGTGCCACCTCTAGTCGGCGGGGCAATCAGCCCCAGCATTTT
j_call: TRBJ2-6; d_call: NA; v_call: TRBV5-1; clone_size: NA; cdr3_aa: CASSPFLGGANVLTF; cdr3_nt: TGCGCCAGCAGCCCCTTTCTAGGTGGGGCCAACGTCCTGACTTTC
j_call: TRBJ2-7; d_call: NA; v_call: TRBV6-1; clone_size: NA; cdr3_aa: CASSGVRGGTYEQYF; cdr3_nt: TGTGCCAGCAGTGGTGTCAGGGGGGGCACCTACGAGCAGTACTTC
j_call: TRBJ2-7; d_call: NA; v_call: TRBV10-3; clone_size: NA; cdr3_aa: CAIRRDTNTYEQYF; cdr3_nt: TGTGCCATCCGCCGGGACACCAATACCTACGAGCAGTACTTC
j_call: TRBJ2-7; d_call: NA; v_call: TRBV28; clone_size: NA; cdr3_aa: CASSLSGGSYEQYF; cdr3_nt: TGTGCCAGCAGTTTATCCGGGGGTTCCTACGAGCAGTACTTC
j_call: TRBJ2-1; d_call: TRBD1; v_call: TRBV30; clone_size: NA; cdr3_aa: CAWSGTGHGEQFF; cdr3_nt: TGTGCCTGGAGTGGGACAGGGCACGGGGAGCAGTTCTTC
j_call: TRBJ2-7; d_call: NA; v_call: TRBV28; clone_size: NA; cdr3_aa: CASSGQARLYEQYF; cdr3_nt: TGTGCCAGCAGTGGGCAGGCCCGACTCTACGAGCAGTACTTC
j_call: TRBJ2-7; d_call: TRBD1; v_call: TRBV7-8; clone_size: NA; cdr3_aa: CASSHGDRVGEQYF; cdr3_nt: TGTGCCAGCAGCCACGGGGACAGGGTGGGCGAGCAGTACTTC
j_call: TRBJ2-1; d_call: TRBD1; v_call: TRBV19; clone_size: NA; cdr3_aa: CASSTYRGQQFF; cdr3_nt: TGTGCCAGTAGTACCTACAGGGGCCAGCAGTTCTTC
j_call: TRBJ2-1; d_call: TRBD2; v_call: TRBV5-8; clone_size: NA; cdr3_aa: CALGLKGQFF; cdr3_nt: TGTGCCTTGGGACTAAAGGGGCAGTTCTTC
j_call: TRBJ1-5; d_call: NA; v_call: TRBV28; clone_size: NA; cdr3_aa: CASSFGSGTALINQPQHF; cdr3_nt: TGTGCCAGCAGTTTCGGGAGCGGGACGGCTTTAATCAATCAGCCCCAGCATTTT
j_call: TRBJ2-1; d_call: NA; v_call: TRBV7-9; clone_size: NA; cdr3_aa: CASSPRGGTPYNEQFF; cdr3_nt: TGTGCCAGCAGCCCAAGGGGCGGGACCCCCTACAATGAGCAGTTCTTC
j_call: TRBJ2-7; d_call: TRBD2; v_call: TRBV18; clone_size: NA; cdr3_aa: CASSQRESGEQYF; cdr3_nt: TGTGCCAGCTCCCAGCGGGAGTCGGGCGAGCAGTACTTC
j_call: TRBJ2-7; d_call: TRBD2; v_call: TRBV6-1; clone_size: NA; cdr3_aa: CASRSRDYNSYEQYF; cdr3_nt: TGTGCCAGCAGATCCCGGGACTACAACTCCTACGAGCAGTACTTC
j_call: TRBJ2-7; d_call: NA; v_call: TRBV5-1; clone_size: NA; cdr3_aa: CASSLTGTPYEQYF; cdr3_nt: TGCGCCAGCAGCTTGACGGGGACCCCCTACGAGCAGTACTTC
j_call: TRBJ2-4; d_call: NA; v_call: TRBV11-2; clone_size: NA; cdr3_aa: CASSLELGMAKNIQYF; cdr3_nt: TGTGCCAGCAGCTTAGAGCTGGGAATGGCCAAAAACATTCAGTACTTC
j_call: TRBJ1-1; d_call: NA; v_call: TRBV28; clone_size: NA; cdr3_aa: CASSRKGGTTEAFF; cdr3_nt: TGTGCCAGCAGTCGGAAAGGGGGGACCACTGAAGCTTTCTTT
j_call: TRBJ2-6; d_call: TRBD2; v_call: TRBV5-1; clone_size: NA; cdr3_aa: CASSLVLAGGSGANVLTF; cdr3_nt: TGCGCCAGCAGCTTGGTATTAGCGGGAGGATCTGGGGCCAACGTCCTGACTTTC
j_call: TRBJ2-1; d_call: TRBD2; v_call: TRBV30; clone_size: once; cdr3_aa: CAWKSRGGTYNEQFF; cdr3_nt: TGTGCCTGGAAGAGTCGGGGGGGGACCTACAATGAGCAGTTCTTC
j_call: TRBJ2-7; d_call: NA; v_call: TRBV6-1; clone_size: once; cdr3_aa: CASTSGTYGGEQYF; cdr3_nt: TGTGCCAGCACTTCCGGGACCTACGGTGGCGAGCAGTACTTC
j_call: TRBJ2-3; d_call: NA; v_call: TRBV9; clone_size: NA; cdr3_aa: CASSLGITDTQYF; cdr3_nt: TGTGCCAGCAGCCTCGGGATCACAGATACGCAGTATTTT
j_call: TRBJ2-3; d_call: TRBD2; v_call: TRBV10-1; clone_size: NA; cdr3_aa: CAETSGSGGTDTQYF; cdr3_nt: TGCGCCGAGACTAGCGGGAGCGGAGGAACAGATACGCAGTATTTT
j_call: TRBJ1-5; d_call: NA; v_call: TRBV18; clone_size: NA; cdr3_aa: CASSRDGNQPQHF; cdr3_nt: TGTGCCAGCTCACGGGACGGTAATCAGCCCCAGCATTTT
j_call: TRBJ2-1; d_call: NA; v_call: TRBV7-9; clone_size: NA; cdr3_aa: CASSLSASEQFF; cdr3_nt: TGTGCCAGCAGCTTATCGGCGTCTGAGCAGTTCTTC
j_call: TRBJ2-3; d_call: TRBD2; v_call: TRBV7-6; clone_size: NA; cdr3_aa: CASCGLAGTDTQYF; cdr3_nt: TGTGCCAGCTGCGGGCTAGCGGGGACAGATACGCAGTATTTT
j_call: TRBJ2-1; d_call: TRBD2; v_call: TRBV19; clone_size: NA; cdr3_aa: CASSMGLAGSFGEQFF; cdr3_nt: TGTGCCAGTAGTATGGGCCTAGCGGGAAGTTTCGGGGAGCAGTTCTTC
j_call: TRBJ2-2; d_call: NA; v_call: TRBV7-9; clone_size: NA; cdr3_aa: CASSLRGEPGELFF; cdr3_nt: TGTGCCAGCAGCTTACGGGGTGAACCCGGGGAGCTGTTTTTT
j_call: TRBJ1-2; d_call: NA; v_call: TRBV28; clone_size: few; cdr3_aa: CASSSSGGRRYGYTF; cdr3_nt: NA
j_call: TRBJ2-7; d_call: NA; v_call: TRBV23-1; clone_size: NA; cdr3_aa: CASSQRQVSYEQYF; cdr3_nt: TGCGCCAGCAGTCAAAGACAGGTCTCCTACGAGCAGTACTTC